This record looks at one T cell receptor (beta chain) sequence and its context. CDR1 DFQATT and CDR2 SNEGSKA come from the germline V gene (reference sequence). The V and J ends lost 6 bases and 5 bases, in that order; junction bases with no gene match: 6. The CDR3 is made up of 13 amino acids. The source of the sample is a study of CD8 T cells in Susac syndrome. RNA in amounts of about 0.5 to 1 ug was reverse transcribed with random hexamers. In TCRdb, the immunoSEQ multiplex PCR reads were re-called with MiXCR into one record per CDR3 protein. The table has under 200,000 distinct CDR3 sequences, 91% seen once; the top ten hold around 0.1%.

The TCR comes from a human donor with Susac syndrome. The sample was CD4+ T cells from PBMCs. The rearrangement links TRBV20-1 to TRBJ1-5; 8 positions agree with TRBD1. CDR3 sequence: CSARTGWDQPQHF. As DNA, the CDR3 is TGCAGTGCGAGGACAGGGTGGGATCAGCCCCAGCATTTT.